Sequencing of this T cell receptor (beta chain) was carried out in a study of CD8 T cells in ankylosing spondylitis. V shed 4 bases, J shed 2 bases, and the junction held 12 bases outside the gene matches. CDR1 is SGHDT, CDR2 YYEEEE, per germline. This CDR3 comprises 16 residues. Turning to this clonotype: The antigen remains unidentified.

From the 5' RACE reads, TCRdb called clonotypes with MiXCR, one entry per CDR3 protein. Of about 140,000 distinct CDR3 sequences listed, roughly 30% are singletons. Study-level findings and limits: Seemingly distinctive of ankylosing spondylitis blood was a TCR beta motif formed by eight highly homologous variants.

Sequenced input: synovial fluid, either unsorted or a sorted T cell fraction (not recorded which). This sequence joins TRBV5-6 and TRBJ2-7; 7 nucleotides align to TRBD2. The receptor comes from a male donor with ankylosing spondylitis. This chain's CDR3 is CASSLPGREGPYEQYF. CDR3 bases: TGTGCCAGCAGCCTCCCCGGTAGGGAGGGTCCCTACGAGCAGTACTTC. The variable domain in full, completed from reference TRBV5-6 and TRBJ2-7, reads DAGVTQSPTHLIKTRGQQVTLRCSPKSGHDTVSWYQQALGQGPQFIFQYYEEEERQRGNFPDRFSGHQFPNYSSELNVNALLLGDSALYLCASSLPGREGPYEQYFGPGTRLTVT.